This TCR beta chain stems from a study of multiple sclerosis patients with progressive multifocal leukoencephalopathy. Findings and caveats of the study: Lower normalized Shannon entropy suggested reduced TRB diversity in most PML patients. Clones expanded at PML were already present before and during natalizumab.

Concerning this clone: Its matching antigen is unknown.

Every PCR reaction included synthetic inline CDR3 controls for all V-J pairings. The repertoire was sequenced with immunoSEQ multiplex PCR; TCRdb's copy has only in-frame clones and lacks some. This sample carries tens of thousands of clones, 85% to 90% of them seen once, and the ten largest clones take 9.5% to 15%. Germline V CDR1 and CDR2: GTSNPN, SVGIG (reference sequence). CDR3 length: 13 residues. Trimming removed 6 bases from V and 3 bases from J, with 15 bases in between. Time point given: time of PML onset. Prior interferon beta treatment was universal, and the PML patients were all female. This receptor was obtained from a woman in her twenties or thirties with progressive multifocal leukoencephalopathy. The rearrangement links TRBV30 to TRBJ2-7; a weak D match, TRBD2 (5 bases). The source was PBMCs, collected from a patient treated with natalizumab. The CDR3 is CACSNGSFYEQYF. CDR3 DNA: TGTGCCTGTTCTAATGGGAGTTTCTACGAGCAGTACTTC.